This entry is about one TCR beta chain. The antigen it binds to is not known. Qualities for individual bases were not recorded, and no much larger clone is one base off. This specimen belongs to a study of CD8+CD57+ T cells in acquired aplastic anemia (dated by TCRdb to between 2018 and 2020). For the wider study: DNA extracted from sorted CD4+ and CD8+ cells had a mean of about 3.2 ug, with a range of roughly 0.19 to 27.4 ug. A CD8+CD57+ expansion meant a frequency higher than the mean frequency seen in healthy subjects. What the study reported, not specific to this receptor: Twenty-nine CD8+ CDR3 sequences were found in both patients and controls but appeared to be highly expressed in patients and within the immunodominant clones of the patients. No significant difference in CD8+ Simpson's diversity was found between patients and healthy controls (P=0.060).

The CDR3 spans 15 residues, from the cysteine through the phenylalanine. The kept DNA is CDR3 alone, 45 bases in frame from the first base. Per the germline V gene, WSHSY is the CDR1 and SAAADI is the CDR2. V is cut back by 6 bases and J by 1 base, with 3 bases in the junction unmatched. Profiling of TCR beta VDJ combinations and CDR3 sequences used genomic DNA as the template. An Illumina HiSeq 2000 was the platform used for TCR repertoire sequencing. Processing in the source paper ran as follows. TRBV/TRBJ rearrangement plots, CDR3 size and DJ length profiles, and Simpson's diversity index were used to evaluate the repertoires. The most abundant DNA sequence in the deep sequencing data was taken as the immunodominant clone. CDR3 amino acid sequences were screened for sharing across subjects and were compared with published repertoires and the VDJdb database. TCRdb's own reprocessing of the public reads used fastp at Q25 and MiXCR and kept productive beta chains. CDR3 protein duplicates are merged, each entry listing the most common genes and DNA. The V and J calls and clone size come from TCRdb's table, not from the authors' own analysis. The sample records fewer than 300,000 distinct CDR3 sequences, 70% to 85% of which are singletons. Jointly, the top ten make up 40% to 55% of the sample.

The patients picked for sequencing were ones in whom flow cytometry had shown an expansion of CD8+CD57+ cells. Every patient had a diagnosis of severe acquired aplastic anemia based on International Study of Aplastic Anemia and Agranulocytosis and Camitta criteria. No patient had received any therapy when blood was sampled. TCR repertoires of sorted CD4+ and CD8+ blood T cells from severe aplastic anemia patients and healthy subjects were deep-sequenced in the study. In the USA, patient enrollment took place under clinicaltrials.gov protocols 00001620, 01623167, 00001397, 00071045, 00081523 and 00961064. Ficoll-Paque density gradient centrifugation was used to isolate peripheral blood mononuclear cells. CD4+ and CD8+ T cells were sorted by FACS or magnetic beads before DNA extraction.

The sample taken for sequencing was sorted CD4+, CD8+, or CD8+CD57+ T cells (not recorded which) from PBMCs. The sequence came from a human donor with aplastic anemia. The chain employs TRBV10-2 and TRBJ2-2, with TRBD1 matching 9 junction bases. For the CDR3, the sequence is CASRQGALNTGELFF. The sequenced DNA is TGCGCCAGCAGACAGGGGGCACTGAACACCGGGGAGCTGTTTTTT.